The following is a TCR beta chain sequence with its context. Its antigen is unknown. The data originate from a study of T cell responses to AZD1222 COVID-19 vaccine. General study results and limits: White British ancestry dominated among donors, who included more females, and clonal diversity was possibly underestimated.

The germline V gene has CDR1 MNHEY and CDR2 SVGAGI. The V end lost 6 bases, the J end lost 4 bases, and 15 bases lay between the germline ends. This CDR3 spans 14 amino acids. Only in-frame clones appear in the TCRdb table, and some are missing; sequencing was by immunoSEQ multiplex PCR. The sample lists roughly 150,000 clones, roughly 92% occurring once. The rearrangement uses TRBV6-5 and TRBJ1-1; TRBD1 is a possible D gene (5 bases). This sequence originates from an adult in good health. Material: peripheral blood, obtained on day 0 of AZD1222 vaccination. DNA for the CDR3: TGTGCCAGCAGGGTCCTCAGGGAGGGCACTGAAGCTTTCTTT. This gives the protein CASRVLREGTEAFF.